This passage covers 17 T cell receptor beta chains from one sample sequenced in a study of immune heterogeneity within non-small cell lung tumors. Bulk tumor genomic DNA constituted the template, at 550 to 750 ng per sample. Every primary tumor yielded several biopsies, spaced far apart, that were taken during surgery. Patients went through curative surgery, and their non-small cell lung cancer was untreated and newly diagnosed. Multiplex PCR amplified the TCR beta CDR3 region. Its first round ran for 10 cycles with 32 V and 13 J primers. Each CDR3 protein is one row after TCRdb ran MiXCR on the multiplex PCR reads. The data hold thousands of distinct CDR3 sequences, with roughly 22% observed a single time. Sample: lung tumor tissue. All receptors come from a man aged 55-75 years with non-small cell lung cancer.

The rearrangement uses TRBV20-1 and TRBJ2-7; D perhaps matches TRBD1 (6 bases). Germline loops: CDR1 DFQATT, CDR2 SNEGSKA (reference sequence). Deletions cut 4 bases from V and 0 bases from J, with 13 bases between. This CDR3 comprises 14 residues. CDR3 DNA sequence: TGCAGTGCTAAGGACAGACTAAACTCCTACGAGCAGTACTTC. It translates to CSAKDRLNSYEQYF.

The chain has TRBV20-1 and TRBJ2-3; D may be TRBD2 (6 bases). V was pared by 3 bases and J by 4 bases, with 20 bases between. Germline lookup yields CDR1 DFQATT and CDR2 SNEGSKA (reference sequence). The CDR3 totals 16 residues. The CDR3 region has the DNA TGCAGTGCTAGCACTCCTGACGGGAGTATCGCAGATACGCAGTATTTT. This gives the protein CSASTPDGSIADTQYF.

By its share, this clonotype is medium-sized. The gene calls are TRBV28 and TRBJ2-7, with 7 positions matching TRBD1. Germline CDR1 reads MDHEN; CDR2 reads SYDVKM. The CDR3 sequence is 14 residues long. V gave up 4 bases and J gave up 4 bases; unmatched junction bases: 7. CDR3 DNA sequence: TGTGCCAGCAGTTACAGGGGAGAAAGGTACGAGCAGTACTTC. Translated: CASSYRGERYEQYF.

This clonotype was seen repeatedly, ten times or more. The V and J genes are TRBV6-1 and TRBJ2-1; D perhaps matches TRBD1 (5 bases). Germline V CDR1 and CDR2: MNHNS, SASEGT. This CDR3 region has 14 residues. V gave up 5 bases and J gave up 8 bases, with 16 bases separating them. The CDR3 nucleotides read TGTGCCAGCAGTTACACCCAGGGAAGTTATGAGCAGTTCTTC. Protein sequence: CASSYTQGSYEQFF.

This clonotype was detected a few times. Given a much more abundant clone one base away, this may be a read error. This chain connects TRBV7-2 to TRBJ1-5; TRBD1 agrees at 9 bases. Germline loops: CDR1 SGHTA, CDR2 FQGNSA. There are 14 residues in the CDR3. The CDR3 protein is CARSLGTGHQPQHF. The CDR3 nucleotides are TGTGCCAGAAGCTTAGGGACAGGGCATCAGCCCCAGCATTTT.

This clonotype was observed at least ten times. V usage is TRBV3-1 and J usage is TRBJ2-6; no firm D call. The germline gives CDR1 LGHDT, CDR2 YNNKEL (reference sequence). CDR3 size: 16 residues. V was clipped by 1 base and J by 0 bases, with 7 bases between them. CDR3 sequence (DNA): TGTGCCAGCAGCCAAGGAGAGGTCTCTGGGGCCAACGTCCTGACTTTC. Protein product: CASSQGEVSGANVLTF. Full variable domain (rest looked up from reference TRBV3-1 and TRBJ2-6): DTAVSQTPKYLVTQMGNDKSIKCEQNLGHDTMYWYKQDSKKFLKIMFSYNNKELIINETVPNRFSPKSPDKAHLNLHINSLELGDSAVYFCASSQGEVSGANVLTFGAGSRLTVL.

By frequency in the sample, this clonotype is medium-sized. At one of its ends the junction is not consistent with the germline gene, which may arise from a read error. The rearrangement joins TRBV19 to TRBJ2-2; 10 nucleotides line up with TRBD2. Germline V gives CDR1 LNHDA, CDR2 SQIVND (reference sequence). This CDR3 has 18 amino acids. The CDR3 sequence is CASSHPWRGLAKTGELFF. DNA of the CDR3: TGTGCCAGTAGTCACCCATGGAGGGGACTAGCGAAAACCGGGGAGCTGTTTTTT.

By sample fraction, this clonotype is medium-sized (0.01 to 0.1%). The J gene is TRBJ1-1, the V gene TRBV20-1, with D unresolved. The germline V and J ends were trimmed by 4 bases and 4 bases, with 13 bases remaining between them. Germline CDR1 is DFQATT and CDR2 is SNEGSKA (reference sequence). The CDR3 loop spans 13 amino acids. This chain's CDR3 is CSANLWAGTEAFF. The CDR3 coding sequence is TGCAGTGCTAACCTCTGGGCGGGCACTGAAGCTTTCTTT.

This clonotype is medium-sized within its sample. DNA for the CDR3: TGTGCCAGCAGCCCCGGACAGCTCAGTACCGGGGAGCTGTTTTTT. Translating it yields CASSPGQLSTGELFF. The J gene is TRBJ2-2, the V gene TRBV5-5, with a weak D call TRBD1 (6 bases). V shed 4 bases and J shed 5 bases, with 15 bases lying between them. The germline CDR1 and CDR2 sequences are SGHKS and YYEKEE (reference sequence). The length of the CDR3 is 15 residues.

This clonotype came up many times. This chain joins TRBV4-1 and TRBJ1-4; D gene ambiguous. The V end was cut by 4 bases, the J end by 0 bases, with 9 bases between. CDR1 and CDR2 (germline): MGHRA, YSYEKL. This CDR3 is built from 15 residues. The CDR3: CASSRTASTNEKLFF. The CDR3, as DNA: TGCGCCAGCAGCCGGACGGCCTCAACTAATGAAAAACTGTTTTTT.

The V gene is TRBV6-1, the J gene TRBJ1-1; no reliable D call. The CDR3 runs 14 residues. In germline, CDR1 is MNHNS, CDR2 SASEGT. With 2 bases removed from V and 4 bases from J, the gap between germline ends came to 11 bases. In DNA, the CDR3 is TGTGCCAGCAGTGAAACGCGGGTGAGCACTGAAGCTTTCTTT. Its protein product is CASSETRVSTEAFF.

At least ten counts were recorded for this clonotype. This sequence joins TRBV30 and TRBJ2-6, with D possibly called TRBD1 or TRBD2 (7 bases each). Deletions cut 5 bases from V and 2 bases from J, with 13 bases between. The CDR3 loop spans 15 amino acids. Germline values: CDR1 GTSNPN, CDR2 SVGIG (reference sequence). CDR3 protein: CAWVRGGTGANVLTF. The DNA for the CDR3 is TGTGCCTGGGTCAGGGGGGGAACTGGGGCCAACGTCCTGACTTTC.

About this clonotype: A much more abundant neighbour one base away suggests this may be a read error. The rearrangement uses TRBV12-3 or TRBV12-4 and TRBJ2-2; a possible D gene is TRBD2 (7 bases). Trimming stripped 3 bases from V and 6 bases from J, with 14 bases between. This CDR3 comprises 15 residues. The CDR3: CASSFGGGGAGELFF. The CDR3 DNA reads TGTGCCAGCAGTTTTGGGGGAGGGGGGGCCGGGGAGCTGTTTTTT.

At least ten counts were recorded for this clonotype. The J gene is TRBJ2-1, the V gene TRBV20-1; a weak D match, TRBD2 (6 bases). The germline CDR1 and CDR2 sequences are DFQATT and SNEGSKA (reference sequence). The CDR3 runs 12 residues. V was pared by 2 bases and J by 8 bases, with 10 bases between. The CDR3 spells CSARRLVYEQFF. Written as DNA, the CDR3 is TGCAGTGCTAGAAGACTAGTTTATGAGCAGTTCTTC.

By sample fraction, this clonotype is medium-sized (0.01 to 0.1%). The chain carries TRBV10-3 and TRBJ2-7; D tentatively fits TRBD1 or TRBD2 (5 bases each). The V end was cut by 10 bases, the J end by 6 bases, with 16 bases between. Germline CDR1 reads ENHRY; CDR2 reads SYGVKD. The CDR3 has 12 residues. CDR3 in amino acids: CATGTTIGEQYF. In DNA, the CDR3 is TGTGCCACCGGGACCACTATAGGCGAGCAGTACTTC.

V gene TRBV12-3 or TRBV12-4 combines with J gene TRBJ1-2, with TRBD1 identical over 10 bases. The CDR3 loop spans 15 amino acids. The trim removed 8 bases at V and 2 bases at J, leaving 8 bases unmatched. The CDR3 DNA follows: TGTGCCAGCGTCCCCGTGACAGGGGGCAACTATGGCTACACCTTC. This translates into CASVPVTGGNYGYTF.

This clonotype is medium-sized by share. Sequence at one end of the junction differs from germline and may be a read error. This chain joins TRBV20-1 and TRBJ1-3; D gene unclear. This CDR3 is built from 14 residues. Germline-derived CDR1 and CDR2 are DFQATT and SNEGSKA (reference sequence). Here the CDR3 reads CSARAAAAGNTIYF. DNA of the CDR3: TGCAGTGCAAGAGCCGCAGCGGCTGGAAACACCATATATTTT.